The 6 T cell receptor beta chains below were found in one sample sequenced in a study of CD8 T cells in ankylosing spondylitis. Whole-study results and caveats: A motif of under ten highly homologous TCR beta variants was seen as apparently characteristic of ankylosing spondylitis blood.

No antigen has been identified for these receptors. Using its own MiXCR run on the 5' RACE reads, TCRdb lists one record per CDR3 protein. The sample yields around 890,000 distinct CDR3 sequences, 12% seen once. Sequences were obtained from blood, either unsorted or a sorted T cell fraction (not recorded which). The source of these receptors is a male donor with ankylosing spondylitis.

The V call is TRBV28, the J call TRBJ1-5, with D uncertain. The CDR3 runs to 16 residues. Trimming took off 5 bases at V and 7 bases at J, with 21 bases between the two ends. CDR1 and CDR2 (germline): MDHEN, SYDVKM. DNA of the CDR3: TGTGCCAGCAGTCGCCCCGTATCCGTCGTAGGGCAGCCCCAGCATTTT. As protein: CASSRPVSVVGQPQHF.

This chain connects TRBV15 to TRBJ1-2; D unresolved. Germline V CDR1 and CDR2: LNHNV, YYDKDF (reference sequence). V lost 0 bases and J 4 bases, leaving 15 bases between the germline ends. This CDR3 spans 16 amino acids. CDR3: CATSRDLTFRGYGYTF. CDR3 in DNA: TGTGCCACCAGCAGAGATCTAACCTTTCGGGGCTATGGCTACACCTTC.

V is TRBV5-1 and J is TRBJ2-7; possibly TRBD1 for D (5 bases). V was shortened by 2 bases and J by 0 bases, with 12 bases between the two germline ends. Looked up from germline, CDR1 is SGHRS and CDR2 is YFSETQ. The CDR3 contains 15 residues. CDR3 residues: CASSLGVSTSYEQYF. CDR3 DNA sequence: TGCGCCAGCAGCTTAGGGGTCTCAACCTCCTACGAGCAGTACTTC.

This clonotype was picked up a small number of times. This chain uses TRBV4-1 with TRBJ1-2; 7 bases line up with TRBD1. The V segment lost 2 bases and the J segment 8 bases; nucleotides outside the gene matches: 8. This CDR3 is built from 14 residues. The germline CDR1 and CDR2 sequences are MGHRA and YSYEKL. The CDR3 protein is CASSQPGQSSGYTF. DNA for the CDR3: TGCGCCAGCAGCCAACCGGGACAGTCCTCAGGCTACACCTTC.

The chain carries TRBV7-8 and TRBJ2-6; D may be TRBD1 or TRBD2 (5 bases each). Trimming cost V 1 base and J 1 base, with 11 bases left between them. Germline V lookup: CDR1 SGHVS, CDR2 FQNEAQ. The CDR3 covers 17 residues. The CDR3 bases are TGTGCCAGCAGCTTAGGGGGACGGTGGTCTGGGGCCAACGTCCTGACTTTC. Translating gives CASSLGGRWSGANVLTF.

The chain combines TRBV4-3 with TRBJ2-1, with 8 bases identical to TRBD1. The CDR3 spans 16 residues. Germline lookup yields CDR1 LGHNA and CDR2 YSLEER. The V segment lost 0 bases and the J segment 3 bases; nucleotides outside the gene matches: 4. The CDR3 loop reads CASSQDSRGLYNEQFF. In DNA, the CDR3 is TGCGCCAGCAGCCAAGATAGCAGGGGGCTCTACAATGAGCAGTTCTTC.